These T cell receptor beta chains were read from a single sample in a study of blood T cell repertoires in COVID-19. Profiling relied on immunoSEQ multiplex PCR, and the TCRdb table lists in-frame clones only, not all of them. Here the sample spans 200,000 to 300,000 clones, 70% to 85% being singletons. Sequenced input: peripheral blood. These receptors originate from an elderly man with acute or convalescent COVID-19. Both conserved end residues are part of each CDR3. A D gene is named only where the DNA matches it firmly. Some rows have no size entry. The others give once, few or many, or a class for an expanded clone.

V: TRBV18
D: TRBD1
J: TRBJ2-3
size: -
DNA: TGTGCCAGCTCATCCCGGGACAGGGGAACAGATACGCAGTATTTT
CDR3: CASSSRDRGTDTQYF

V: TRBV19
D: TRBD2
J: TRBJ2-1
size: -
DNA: TGTGCCAGTAAGGACCAGGGCGGGAGCTTAGGGCATGAGCAGTTCTTC
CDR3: CASKDQGGSLGHEQFF

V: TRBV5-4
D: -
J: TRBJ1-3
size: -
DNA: TGTGCCAGCAGCTTGGCCCGCGGGGCTGGTGGAAACACCATATATTTT
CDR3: CASSLARGAGGNTIYF

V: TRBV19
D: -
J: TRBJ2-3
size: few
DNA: TGTGCCAGTAGTCTCCTCCCGACAGGCCGGCAATTAACAGATACGCAGTATTTT
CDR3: CASSLLPTGRQLTDTQYF

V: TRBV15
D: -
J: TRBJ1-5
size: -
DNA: TGTGCCACCAGCGGAACACTAGGGCAGCCCCAGCATTTT
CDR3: CATSGTLGQPQHF

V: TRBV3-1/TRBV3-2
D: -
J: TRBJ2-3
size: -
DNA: TGTGCCAGCAGCCATGGAGGAGGGGTGACGCAGTATTTT
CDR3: CASSHGGGVTQYF

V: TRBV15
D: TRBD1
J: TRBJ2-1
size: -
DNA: TGTGCCACCAGCGGGCCGGGACAGGGATACAATGAGCAGTTCTTC
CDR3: CATSGPGQGYNEQFF

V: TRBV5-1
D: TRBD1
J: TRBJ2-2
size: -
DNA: TGCGCCAGCAGCTTGAAACAGGGGACCGGGGAGCTGTTTTTT
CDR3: CASSLKQGTGELFF

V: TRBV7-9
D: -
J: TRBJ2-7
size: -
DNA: TGTGCCAGCAGCTTAGAACGGGAGAAGACCGAGCAGTACTTC
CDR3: CASSLEREKTEQYF

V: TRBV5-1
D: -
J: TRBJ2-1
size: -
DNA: TGCGCCAGCGGCCCCGCGGGGAGCTCCTACAATGAGCAGTTCTTC
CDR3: CASGPAGSSYNEQFF

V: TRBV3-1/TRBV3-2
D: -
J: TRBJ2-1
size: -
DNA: TGTGCCAGCAGCCCCTGGCGGGTCTCCTACAATGAGCAGTTCTTC
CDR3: CASSPWRVSYNEQFF

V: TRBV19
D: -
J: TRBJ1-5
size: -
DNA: TGTGCCAGTAGACAAACAGGGTTCTATCAGCCCCAGCATTTT
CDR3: CASRQTGFYQPQHF

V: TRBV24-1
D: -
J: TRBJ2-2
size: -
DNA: TGTGCCACCAGTGATTTTGACAGTGGGACCGGGGAGCTGTTTTTT
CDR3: CATSDFDSGTGELFF

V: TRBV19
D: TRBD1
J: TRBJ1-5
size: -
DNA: TGTGCCAGTAGTGCGGACAGGGTGAGGGCCCTTCAGCCCCAGCATTTT
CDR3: CASSADRVRALQPQHF

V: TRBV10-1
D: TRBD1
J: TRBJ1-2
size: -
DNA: TGCGCCAGCAGTCCAGGACAGGGGTCCTATGGCTACACCTTC
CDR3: CASSPGQGSYGYTF

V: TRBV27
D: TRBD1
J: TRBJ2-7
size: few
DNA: TGTGCCAGCAGGCCCGGGACAGGAGCCTCCTACGAGCAGTACTTC
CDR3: CASRPGTGASYEQYF

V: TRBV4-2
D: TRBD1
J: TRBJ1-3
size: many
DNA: TGTGCCAGCAGCCAGAGTTGGGCCCAGGGGGGATACACCATATATTTT
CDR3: CASSQSWAQGGYTIYF

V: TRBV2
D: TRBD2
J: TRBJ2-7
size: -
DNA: TGTGCCAGCAGCAAAGCGGGGAAGGGCTACGAGCAGTACTTC
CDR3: CASSKAGKGYEQYF

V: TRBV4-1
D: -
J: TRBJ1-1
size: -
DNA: TGCGCCAGCAGCCAGAGTCCGATCGGGGGGAACACTGAAGCTTTCTTT
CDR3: CASSQSPIGGNTEAFF

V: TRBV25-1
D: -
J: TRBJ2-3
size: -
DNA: TGTGCCAGCAGTGAACCCCACAGGGCAGATACGCAGTATTTT
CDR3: CASSEPHRADTQYF

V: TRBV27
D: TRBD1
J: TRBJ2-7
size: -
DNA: TGTGCCAGCAGTTTCACCGGGACAGGGCGCCTCGGGGTCAGATACGAGCAGTACTTC
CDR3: CASSFTGTGRLGVRYEQYF

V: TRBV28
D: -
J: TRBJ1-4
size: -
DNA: TGTGCCAGCAGCCCCAGAGTTCCGACTGGTGAAAAACTGTTTTTT
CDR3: CASSPRVPTGEKLFF

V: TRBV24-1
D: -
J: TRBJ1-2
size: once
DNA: TGTGCCACCAGTGATTCCCAGGGCCCTTCTCGCTATGGCTACACCTTC
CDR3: CATSDSQGPSRYGYTF

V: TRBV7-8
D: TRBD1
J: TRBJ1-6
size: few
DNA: TGTGCCAGCAGCTTAGGGAGAAGGACAGGGATGTCACCCCTCCACTTT
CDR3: CASSLGRRTGMSPLHF

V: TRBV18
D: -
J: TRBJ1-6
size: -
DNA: TGTGCCAGCTCACCACCGGGGGGTAGGGGAAATTCACCCCTCCACTTT
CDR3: CASSPPGGRGNSPLHF

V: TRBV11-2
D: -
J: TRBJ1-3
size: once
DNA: TGTGCCAGCAGCTTGCTGACAGGCCGCCGGGGAAACACCATATATTTT
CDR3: CASSLLTGRRGNTIYF

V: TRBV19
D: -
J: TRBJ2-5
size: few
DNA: TGTGCCAGTAGTGCGTACAGGGTCGGCGGGGAGACCCAGTACTTC
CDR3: CASSAYRVGGETQYF

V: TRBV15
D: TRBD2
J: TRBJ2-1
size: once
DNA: TGTGCCCTAGGGAGGGGCTCCTACAATGAGCAGTTCTTC
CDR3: CALGRGSYNEQFF

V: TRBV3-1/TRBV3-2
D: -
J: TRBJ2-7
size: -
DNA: TGTGCCAGCAGCCAGGCTCCTAGGGGCGAGCAGTACTTC
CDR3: CASSQAPRGEQYF

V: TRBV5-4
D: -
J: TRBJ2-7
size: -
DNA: TGTGCCAGCAGCTACGGGTCCATCTACGAGCAGTACTTC
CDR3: CASSYGSIYEQYF

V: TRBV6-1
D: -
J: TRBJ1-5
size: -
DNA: TGTGCCAGCACCGGGCTCGTGAGGGAGCCCCAGCATTTT
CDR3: CASTGLVREPQHF

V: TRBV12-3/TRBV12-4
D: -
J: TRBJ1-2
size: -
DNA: TGTGCCAGCAGTTTAACCCAGGGGTCTGGCTACACCTTC
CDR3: CASSLTQGSGYTF

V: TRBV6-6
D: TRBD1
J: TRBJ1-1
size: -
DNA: TGTGCCAGCAGCCGTTCCGGGACAGTTATGAACACTGAAGCTTTCTTT
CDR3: CASSRSGTVMNTEAFF

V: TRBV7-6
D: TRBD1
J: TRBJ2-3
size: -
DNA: TGTGCCAGCAGCTATGGACAGGGTGGTATGGATACGCAGTATTTT
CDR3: CASSYGQGGMDTQYF

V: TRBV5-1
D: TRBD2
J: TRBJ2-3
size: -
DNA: TGCGCCAGCAGCTTGACCAGCGGGAGTGGAGATACGCAGTATTTT
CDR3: CASSLTSGSGDTQYF

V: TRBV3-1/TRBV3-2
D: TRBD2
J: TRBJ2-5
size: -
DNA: TGTGCCAGCAGCCAAGACCCCTTAGCGGGGGGGCCAGAGACCCAGTACTTC
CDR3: CASSQDPLAGGPETQYF

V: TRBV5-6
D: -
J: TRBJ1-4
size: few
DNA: TGTGCCAGCAGCTCCCTACCTAGGGGAGGATACGAAAAACTGTTTTTT
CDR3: CASSSLPRGGYEKLFF

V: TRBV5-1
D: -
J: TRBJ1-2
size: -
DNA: TGCGCCAGCAGCGGTGTACTGGAGGGAAACGGTGGCTACACCTTC
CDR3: CASSGVLEGNGGYTF